This is a list of T cell receptor beta chains from one sample in a study of circulating CD8 cells and anti-PD-1 response in melanoma. TCRdb reprocessed the reads with MiXCR, giving one entry per CDR3 protein. The sample shows about 720 distinct CDR3 sequences, roughly 13% of them seen only once. The sample was CD8+ T cells from PBMCs, taken at baseline or after one month of anti-PD-1 therapy (not recorded which). The receptors here all came from a human donor with melanoma. Each CDR3 is given with its conserved first and last residue. The D gene is left open where the match is weak. The size of a clone is reported for some rows only, either as once, few or many, or as a class for expanded clones.

D gene,J gene,CDR3 length,V gene,clone size,CDR3 protein,CDR3 DNA
TRBD2,TRBJ2-1,14,TRBV6-4,medium-sized,CASSEASGGDSLFF,TGTGCCAGCAGTGAGGCTAGCGGGGGGGATAGCCTGTTCTTC
TRBD1,TRBJ2-3,15,TRBV27,medium-sized,CASSYTDRDTDTQYF,TGTGCCAGCAGCTATACGGACAGGGACACAGATACGCAGTATTTT
.,TRBJ2-1,18,TRBV24-1,large,CATSDIRGDFSSYNEQFF,TGTGCCACCAGTGATATCCGGGGCGATTTCAGCTCCTACAATGAGCAGTTCTTC
TRBD1,TRBJ2-7,15,TRBV5-6,medium-sized,CASSMGTGNNHEQYF,TGTGCCAGCAGCATGGGGACAGGGAACAACCACGAGCAGTACTTC
TRBD2,TRBJ2-2,16,TRBV19,medium-sized,CASSQLAGANTGELFF,TGTGCCAGTAGTCAACTAGCGGGAGCGAACACCGGGGAGCTGTTTTTT
TRBD2,TRBJ2-7,17,TRBV7-2,medium-sized,CASSFGLAGEGHYEQYF,TGTGCCAGCAGCTTTGGACTAGCGGGGGAGGGCCATTACGAGCAGTACTTC
TRBD2,TRBJ2-3,17,TRBV28,medium-sized,CASSFAHSGRATDTQYF,TGTGCCAGCAGTTTCGCCCATAGCGGGAGGGCCACAGATACGCAGTATTTT
.,TRBJ2-7,16,TRBV28,.,CASSPYSVAAHYEQYF,TGTGCCAGCAGCCCGTACTCGGTAGCGGCCCACTACGAGCAGTACTTC
.,TRBJ2-3,12,TRBV19,few,CASSMNTDTQYF,TGTGCCAGTAGTATGAACACAGATACGCAGTATTTT
.,TRBJ2-5,15,TRBV7-9,once,CASSSSKGEEETQYF,TGTGCCAGCAGCTCCTCTAAAGGGGAGGAAGAGACCCAGTACTTC
TRBD2,TRBJ2-1,19,TRBV11-2,medium-sized,CASSPRTSGRASGYNEQFF,TGTGCCAGCAGTCCCCGGACTAGCGGGAGGGCCTCGGGGTACAATGAGCAGTTCTTC
TRBD2,TRBJ2-7,14,TRBV5-8,.,CASLETSGYNEQYF,TGTGCCAGCTTGGAGACTAGCGGCTACAACGAGCAGTACTTC
.,TRBJ2-7,13,TRBV4-1,.,CASSQNRDYEQYF,TGCGCCAGCAGCCAAAACAGGGATTACGAGCAGTACTTC
.,TRBJ1-5,11,TRBV28,medium-sized,CASSPRGPQHF,TGTGCCAGCAGTCCCCGAGGGCCCCAGCATTTT
TRBD1,TRBJ2-7,14,TRBV20-1,.,CSASWTGKYYEQYF,TGCAGTGCTAGCTGGACAGGAAAATACTACGAGCAGTACTTC
TRBD2,TRBJ2-1,14,TRBV28,large,CASSWISGGYEQFF,TGTGCCAGCAGTTGGATAAGCGGGGGATACGAGCAGTTCTTC
.,TRBJ1-1,14,TRBV7-2,.,CASSFLESGTEAFF,TGTGCCAGCAGCTTCCTCGAATCAGGTACTGAAGCTTTCTTT
TRBD2,TRBJ2-2,17,TRBV4-1,large,CASSQDRAGANTGELFF,TGCGCCAGCAGCCAAGATCGGGCGGGGGCGAACACCGGGGAGCTGTTTTTT
.,TRBJ2-3,15,TRBV6-1,.,CASSEVDGSTDTQYF,TGTGCCAGCAGTGAAGTCGACGGCAGCACAGATACGCAGTATTTT
.,TRBJ2-1,15,TRBV27,few,CASSFYGAELNEQFF,TGTGCCAGCAGTTTTTATGGGGCAGAATTGAATGAGCAGTTCTTC
.,TRBJ2-1,13,TRBV28,medium-sized,CASRGDPLNEQFF,TGTGCCAGCAGGGGGGACCCGCTCAATGAGCAGTTCTTC
TRBD2,TRBJ2-4,12,TRBV27,medium-sized,CASSGAGVIQYF,TGTGCCAGCAGTGGAGCGGGAGTTATTCAGTACTTC
.,TRBJ2-2,15,TRBV2,medium-sized,CASSSGKLIPGELFF,TGTGCCAGCAGCTCAGGAAAGCTGATTCCCGGGGAGCTGTTTTTT
.,TRBJ1-4,13,TRBV27,large,CASSSEGDEKLFF,TGTGCCAGCAGTTCCGAAGGGGATGAAAAACTGTTTTTT
TRBD1,TRBJ2-1,13,TRBV27,medium-sized,CASSWTGSNEQFF,TGTGCCAGCAGTTGGACAGGGTCCAATGAGCAGTTCTTC
TRBD1,TRBJ1-4,13,TRBV5-4,medium-sized,CAGRDRSGEKLFF,TGTGCCGGCCGGGACAGGTCAGGTGAAAAACTGTTTTTT
TRBD1,TRBJ2-1,16,TRBV24-1,medium-sized,CATSDPGQGAYNEQFF,TGTGCCACCAGTGATCCGGGACAGGGTGCCTACAATGAGCAGTTCTTC
TRBD1,TRBJ2-7,14,TRBV19,.,CASSPGTGYYEQYF,TGTGCCAGTAGTCCCGGGACAGGGTACTACGAGCAGTACTTC
.,TRBJ2-7,16,TRBV18,large,CASSPEGQSLLYEQYF,TGTGCCAGCTCACCAGAAGGACAGTCGCTTCTCTACGAGCAGTACTTC
.,TRBJ1-4,18,TRBV5-1,medium-sized,CASSLGWGGASSNEKLFF,TGCGCCAGCAGCTTGGGCTGGGGGGGAGCGTCAAGTAATGAAAAACTGTTTTTT
.,TRBJ2-3,14,TRBV5-5,few,CASSMVGSSDTQYF,TGTGCCAGCAGCATGGTCGGGAGTTCAGATACGCAGTATTTT